The 14 T cell receptor beta chains presented below share a single source sample, sequenced in a study of shared clonotypes between healthy human individuals. Profiling relied on immunoSEQ multiplex PCR, and the TCRdb table lists in-frame clones only, not all of them. The table includes some 2.4 million clones, 93% detected once. Sequences were obtained from naive CD4+ T cells from PBMCs. Subset defined: CD45RA+ positively selected. All receptors derive from a man aged 18 to 30 in good health. Some clones in this sample may be carry-over from other donors' samples.

The chain is built from TRBV6-4 and TRBJ2-2; 8 positions agree with TRBD2. Unmatched junction bases numbered 3, after V lost 3 bases and J lost 6 bases. This CDR3 contains 14 residues. The germline V gene has CDR1 MRHNA and CDR2 SNTAGT. For the CDR3, the DNA is TGTGCCAGCAGTGAAGGACTAGCCGCCGGGGAGCTGTTTTTT. It yields the protein CASSEGLAAGELFF.

The V gene is TRBV9, the J gene TRBJ1-3; weak D call: TRBD1 (6 bases). Deletions cut 6 bases from V and 0 bases from J, with 16 bases between. Germline values: CDR1 SGDLS, CDR2 YYNGEE. This CDR3 contains 16 residues. The CDR3 DNA reads TGTGCCAGCACCCAGGGGCGGGGAGGCTCTGGAAACACCATATATTTT. It codes for CASTQGRGGSGNTIYF. The full variable domain, completed using reference TRBV9 and TRBJ1-3, is DSGVTQTPKHLITATGQRVTLRCSPRSGDLSVYWYQQSLDQGLQFLIQYYNGEERAKGNILERFSAQQFPDLHSELNLSSLELGDSALYFCASTQGRGGSGNTIYFGEGSWLTVV.

This sequence joins TRBV5-6 and TRBJ1-2; D is uncertain. Germline loops: CDR1 SGHDT, CDR2 YYEEEE. This CDR3 comprises 12 residues. Trimming shortened V by 4 bases and J by 7 bases, and 11 bases separated the two germline ends. CDR3 sequence: CASSPQQRGYTF. The CDR3 nucleotides are TGTGCCAGCAGCCCCCAGCAACGTGGCTACACCTTC.

The chain combines TRBV9 with TRBJ2-1; 10 nucleotides align to TRBD2. The CDR3 length is 18 residues. The germline V gene has CDR1 SGDLS and CDR2 YYNGEE. Losses at the gene ends were 0 bases for V and 7 bases for J; bases not matched to a gene: 13. The chain's CDR3 is CASSVATRASGSGNEQFF. The DNA of the CDR3 is TGTGCCAGCAGCGTAGCTACGAGGGCTAGCGGGAGTGGAAATGAGCAGTTCTTC.

Note on this clone: The identical CDR3 is also encoded by other nucleotide sequences in the sample. V usage is TRBV4-1 and J usage is TRBJ2-5; D is unresolved. The CDR3 sequence is 13 residues long. CDR1 MGHRA and CDR2 YSYEKL come from the germline V gene. Trimming shortened V by 1 base and J by 4 bases, and 7 bases separated the two germline ends. The CDR3 DNA sequence: TGCGCCAGCAGCCAAGTTCTAGTAGAGACCCAGTACTTC. Its protein is CASSQVLVETQYF.

The chain has TRBV7-2 and TRBJ2-7; D is perhaps TRBD2 (5 bases). The CDR3 is made up of 13 amino acids. V lost 5 bases to trimming and J lost 3 bases, with 11 bases between them. Germline V gene data show CDR1 as SGHTA and CDR2 as FQGNSA. CDR3 sequence: CASSMRASYEQYF. Written as DNA, the CDR3 is TGTGCCAGCAGCATGAGGGCTAGCTACGAGCAGTACTTC.

On this clone: The same CDR3 also results from other DNA sequences found in this sample. The chain joins TRBV28 to TRBJ1-2, with D uncertain. CDR1 is MDHEN and CDR2 is SYDVKM in the germline V gene. Trimming took 4 bases from V and 3 from J, leaving 9 bases between them. The CDR3 spans 13 residues. This CDR3 reads CASSSGGDYGYTF. The CDR3 DNA is TGTGCCAGCAGTTCCGGCGGGGACTATGGCTACACCTTC.

The V call is TRBV2, the J call TRBJ1-4; TRBD1 matches at 7 bases. CDR3 length equals 14 residues. In germline, CDR1 is SNHLY, CDR2 FYNNEI. V lost 3 bases and J lost 8; bases outside the gene matches: 6. Here the CDR3 DNA reads TGTGCCAGCAGTGAGGCAAACAGGGGCGAAAAACTGTTTTTT. It yields the protein CASSEANRGEKLFF.

The chain recombines TRBV5-1 with TRBJ1-1; maybe TRBD1 (6 bases). The CDR3 has 16 residues. Germline V lookup: CDR1 SGHRS, CDR2 YFSETQ. V was clipped by 2 bases and J by 4 bases, with 18 bases between them. The CDR3 sequence: CASSLRQADPGTEAFF. CDR3 DNA: TGCGCCAGCAGCTTAAGACAGGCCGACCCGGGCACTGAAGCTTTCTTT.

In this sample, this clone turned up once. The chain carries TRBV4-2 and TRBJ2-7, with 8 bases identical to TRBD2. The germline V gene has CDR1 LGHNA and CDR2 YNFKEQ. V shed 1 base, J shed 4 bases, and the junction held 3 bases outside the gene matches. There are 14 residues in the CDR3. The CDR3 loop reads CASSQASGRYEQYF. In DNA, the CDR3 is TGTGCCAGCAGCCAAGCGAGCGGGAGATACGAGCAGTACTTC.

This chain uses TRBV6-4 with TRBJ1-6; no reliable D call. Looked up from germline, CDR1 is MRHNA and CDR2 is SNTAGT. CDR3 size: 14 residues. V lost 5 bases, J lost 8 bases, and 13 bases lay in between. The CDR3 region has the DNA TGTGCCAGCAGTAGTAGCCACGGTTATTCACCCCTCCACTTT. Translated, it gives CASSSSHGYSPLHF.

V usage is TRBV28 and J usage is TRBJ2-5, with D maybe TRBD2 (5 bases). From germline, CDR1 is MDHEN and CDR2 SYDVKM. The CDR3 sequence is 13 residues long. Trimming cost V 6 bases and J 2 bases, with 10 bases left between them. CDR3 sequence: CASRMRDQETQYF. The CDR3 DNA reads TGTGCCAGCAGGATGAGGGATCAAGAGACCCAGTACTTC.

V and J are TRBV30 and TRBJ1-5; D might be TRBD1 (5 bases). The germline CDR1 and CDR2 sequences are GTSNPN and SVGIG (reference sequence). The CDR3 is 16 amino acids. V dropped 3 bases and J dropped 2 bases, with 17 bases sitting between them. In DNA, the CDR3 is TGTGCCTGGAGAGAACCTGAGAGAGGGGGCAATCAGCCCCAGCATTTT. It translates to CAWREPERGGNQPQHF. Full variable domain (outside the CDR3, taken from reference TRBV30 and TRBJ1-5): SQTIHQWPATLVQPVGSPLSLECTVEGTSNPNLYWYRQAAGRGLQLLFYSVGIGQISSEVPQNLSASRPQDRQFILSSKKLLLSDSGFYLCAWREPERGGNQPQHFGDGTRLSIL.

The V call is TRBV6-5, the J call TRBJ1-1; D unclear. Germline V lookup: CDR1 MNHEY, CDR2 SVGAGI. V was shortened by 0 bases and J by 3 bases, with 8 bases between the two germline ends. The CDR3 loop spans 14 amino acids. CDR3 sequence: CASSYSAADTEAFF. DNA for the CDR3: TGTGCCAGCAGTTACTCTGCCGCCGACACTGAAGCTTTCTTT.